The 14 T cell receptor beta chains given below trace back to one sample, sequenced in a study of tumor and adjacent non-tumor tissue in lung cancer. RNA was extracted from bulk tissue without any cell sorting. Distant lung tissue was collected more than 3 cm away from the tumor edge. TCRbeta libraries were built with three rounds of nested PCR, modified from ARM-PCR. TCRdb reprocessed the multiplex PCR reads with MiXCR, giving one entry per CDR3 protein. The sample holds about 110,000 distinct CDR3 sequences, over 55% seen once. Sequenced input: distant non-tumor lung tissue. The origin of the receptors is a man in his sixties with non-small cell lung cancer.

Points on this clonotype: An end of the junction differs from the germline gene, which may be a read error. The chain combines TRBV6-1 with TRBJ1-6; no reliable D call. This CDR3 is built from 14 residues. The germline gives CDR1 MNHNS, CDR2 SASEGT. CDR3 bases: TGTGCCAGCACAAGGGAGGACTATAATTCACCCCTCCATTTT. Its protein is CASTREDYNSPLHF.

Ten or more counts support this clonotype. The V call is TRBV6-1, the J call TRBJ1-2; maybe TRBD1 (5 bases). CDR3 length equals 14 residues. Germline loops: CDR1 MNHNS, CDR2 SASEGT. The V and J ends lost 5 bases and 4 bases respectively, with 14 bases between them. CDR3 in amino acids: CASSNLGLLYGYTF. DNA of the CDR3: TGTGCCAGCAGTAATTTGGGACTGCTCTATGGCTACACCTTC.

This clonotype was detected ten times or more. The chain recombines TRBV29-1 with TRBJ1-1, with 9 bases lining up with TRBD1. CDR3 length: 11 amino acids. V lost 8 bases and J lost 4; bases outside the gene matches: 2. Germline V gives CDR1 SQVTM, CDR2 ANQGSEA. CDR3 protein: CSLDRGTEAFF. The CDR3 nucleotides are TGCAGCTTGGACAGGGGCACTGAAGCTTTCTTT.

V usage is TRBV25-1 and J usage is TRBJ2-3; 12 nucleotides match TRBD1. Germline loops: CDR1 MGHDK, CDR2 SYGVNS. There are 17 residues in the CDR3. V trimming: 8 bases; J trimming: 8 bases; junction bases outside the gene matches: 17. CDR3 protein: CASATTVGGTGGGTQYF. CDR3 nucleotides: TGTGCCAGCGCCACAACCGTCGGGGGGACAGGGGGCGGTACGCAGTATTTT.

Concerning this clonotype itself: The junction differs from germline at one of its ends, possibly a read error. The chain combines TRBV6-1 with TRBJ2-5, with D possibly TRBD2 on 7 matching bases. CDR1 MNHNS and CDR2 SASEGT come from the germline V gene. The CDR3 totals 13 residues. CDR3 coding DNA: TGTACCAGCAACGAACAGGGAGGGGAGACCCAGTACTTC. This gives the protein CTSNEQGGETQYF.

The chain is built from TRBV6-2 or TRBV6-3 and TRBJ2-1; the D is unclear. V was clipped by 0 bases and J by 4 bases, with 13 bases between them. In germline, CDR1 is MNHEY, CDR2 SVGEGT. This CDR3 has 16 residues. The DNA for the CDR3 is TGTGCCAGCAGTTACTCGGGCGAGAGGCAGTACAATGAGCAGTTCTTC. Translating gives CASSYSGERQYNEQFF.

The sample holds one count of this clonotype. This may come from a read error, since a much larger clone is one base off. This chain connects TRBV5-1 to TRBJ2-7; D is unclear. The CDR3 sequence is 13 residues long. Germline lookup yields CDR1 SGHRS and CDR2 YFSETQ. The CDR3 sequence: CASCLLGNYEQYF. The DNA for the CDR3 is TGCGCCAGCTGCTTGCTAGGGAACTACGAGCAGTACTTC.

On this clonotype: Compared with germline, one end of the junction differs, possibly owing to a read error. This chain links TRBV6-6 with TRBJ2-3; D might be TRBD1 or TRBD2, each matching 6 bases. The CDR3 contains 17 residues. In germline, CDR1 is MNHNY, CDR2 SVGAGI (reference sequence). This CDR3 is CANSYGEDSFYTDTQSF. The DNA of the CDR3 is TGTGCCAACAGTTACGGGGAGGACAGTTTCTATACTGATACGCAGTCTTTT.

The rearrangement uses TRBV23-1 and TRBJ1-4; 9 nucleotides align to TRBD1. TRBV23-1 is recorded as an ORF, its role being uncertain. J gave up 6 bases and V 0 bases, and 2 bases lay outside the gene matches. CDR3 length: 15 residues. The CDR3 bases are TGCGCCAGCAGTCAATCGTGGACAGGGGATGAAAAACTGTTTTTT. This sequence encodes CASSQSWTGDEKLFF.

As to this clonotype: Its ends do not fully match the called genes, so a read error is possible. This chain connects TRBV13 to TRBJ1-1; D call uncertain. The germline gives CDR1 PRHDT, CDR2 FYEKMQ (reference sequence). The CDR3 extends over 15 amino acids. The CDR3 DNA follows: TGTGCCGGCAGCCTCCGGAGAGCTGGGAGCACTGAAGCTTTCTTC. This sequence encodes CAGSLRRAGSTEAFF.

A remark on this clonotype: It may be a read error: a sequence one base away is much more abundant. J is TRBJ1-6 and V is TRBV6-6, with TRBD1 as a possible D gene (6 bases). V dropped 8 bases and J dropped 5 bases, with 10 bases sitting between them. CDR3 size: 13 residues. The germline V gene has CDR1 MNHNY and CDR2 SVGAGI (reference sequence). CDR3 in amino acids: CASVRGNNSPLHF. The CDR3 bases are TGTGCCAGCGTGAGGGGGAATAATTCACCCCTCCACTTT.

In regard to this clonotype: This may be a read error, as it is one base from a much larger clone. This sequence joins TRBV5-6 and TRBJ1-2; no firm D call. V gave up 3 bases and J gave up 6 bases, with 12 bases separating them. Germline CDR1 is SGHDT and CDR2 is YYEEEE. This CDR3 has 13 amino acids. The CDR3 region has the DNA TGTGCCAGCAGCTCCGTGAGAAGAGATGGCTACACCTTC. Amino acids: CASSSVRRDGYTF.

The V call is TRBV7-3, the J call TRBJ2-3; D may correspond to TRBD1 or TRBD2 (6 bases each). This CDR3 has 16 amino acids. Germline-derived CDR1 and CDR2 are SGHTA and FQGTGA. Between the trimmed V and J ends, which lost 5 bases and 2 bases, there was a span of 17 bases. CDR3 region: CASSPTKGGNTDTQYF. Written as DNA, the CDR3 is TGTGCCAGCAGCCCGACGAAGGGGGGAAACACAGATACGCAGTATTTT.

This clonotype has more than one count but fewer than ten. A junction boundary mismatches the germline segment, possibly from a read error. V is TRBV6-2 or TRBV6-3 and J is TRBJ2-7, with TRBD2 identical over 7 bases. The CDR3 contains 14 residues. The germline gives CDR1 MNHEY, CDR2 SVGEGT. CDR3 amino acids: CVSSYGGSSYEQYF. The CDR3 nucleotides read TGTGTCAGCAGTTACGGGGGGAGTAGCTACGAGCAGTACTTC.